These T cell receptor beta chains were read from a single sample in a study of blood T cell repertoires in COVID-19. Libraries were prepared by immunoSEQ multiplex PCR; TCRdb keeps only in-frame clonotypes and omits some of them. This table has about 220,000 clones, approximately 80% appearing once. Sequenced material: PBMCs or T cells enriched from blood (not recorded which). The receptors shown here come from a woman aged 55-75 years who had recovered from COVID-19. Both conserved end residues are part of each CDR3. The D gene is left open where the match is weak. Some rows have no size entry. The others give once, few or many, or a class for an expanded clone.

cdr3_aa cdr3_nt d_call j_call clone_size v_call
CASSPSPDSNTDTQYF TGTGCCAGCAGCCCCTCTCCGGACAGCAACACAGATACGCAGTATTTT - TRBJ2-3 - TRBV5-4
CARSWACDSYNEQFF TGTGCCAGAAGCTGGGCCTGTGACTCCTACAATGAGCAGTTCTTC - TRBJ2-1 - TRBV5-3
CASSHGGVTNEKLFF TGTGCCAGCAGCCACGGGGGGGTCACTAATGAAAAACTGTTTTTT - TRBJ1-4 - TRBV4-2
CASSPGGLGGYTF TGTGCCAGTAGTCCCGGAGGACTGGGCGGCTACACCTTC - TRBJ1-2 - TRBV19
CASSSSEMGSDEQFF TGTGCCAGTAGTTCGAGTGAAATGGGTAGCGATGAGCAGTTCTTC - TRBJ2-1 - TRBV19
CASSLGGSTDTQYF TGTGCCAGCAGCTTGGGCGGGAGTACAGATACGCAGTATTTT TRBD2 TRBJ2-3 few TRBV5-6
CASSQPYGGGEETQYF TGTGCCAGCAGCCAACCCTATGGAGGAGGGGAAGAGACCCAGTACTTC - TRBJ2-5 - TRBV3-1/TRBV3-2
CASRFRQGPYEQYF TGTGCCAGCAGGTTCAGACAGGGACCCTACGAGCAGTACTTC TRBD1 TRBJ2-7 - TRBV28
CASTETGGYEQYF TGTGCCAGCACCGAAACCGGTGGCTACGAGCAGTACTTC - TRBJ2-7 many TRBV12-3/TRBV12-4
CATTLTGSYNSPLHF TGTGCCACCACCCTCACGGGAAGTTATAATTCACCCCTCCACTTT - TRBJ1-6 - TRBV15
CASSQLGQATYGYTF TGTGCCAGCAGCCAACTGGGACAAGCAACTTATGGCTACACCTTC - TRBJ1-2 - TRBV3-1/TRBV3-2
CASSESWTGRNEQFF TGTGCCAGCAGTGAAAGTTGGACAGGGAGGAATGAGCAGTTCTTC TRBD1 TRBJ2-1 few TRBV6-1
CASSFRQGSYNEQFF TGTGCCAGCAGTTTTCGACAGGGATCCTACAATGAGCAGTTCTTC TRBD1 TRBJ2-1 once TRBV6-5
CSASHGRNTDTQYF TGCAGTGCTAGTCACGGGAGGAACACAGATACGCAGTATTTT TRBD2 TRBJ2-3 - TRBV20-1
CASSNRLQGTVGTQYF TGTGCCAGCAGCAACCGTCTGCAGGGGACGGTCGGGACCCAGTACTTC - TRBJ2-5 - TRBV5-5
CASSPVTGDSPLHF TGTGCCAGCTCACCGGTGACAGGGGATTCACCCCTCCACTTT TRBD1 TRBJ1-6 - TRBV18
CASSWNTGYSYNEQFF TGTGCCAGCAGCTGGAATACGGGGTATTCCTACAATGAGCAGTTCTTC - TRBJ2-1 - TRBV7-2
CASSKEEFAEAFF TGCGCCAGCAGTAAGGAGGAGTTCGCTGAAGCTTTCTTT - TRBJ1-1 - TRBV5-1
CASSYSGIASYNEQFF TGTGCCAGCAGTTACTCCGGCATAGCCTCCTACAATGAGCAGTTCTTC - TRBJ2-1 - TRBV6-5
CASGSGQGVNEQFF TGTGCTAGTGGTTCAGGACAGGGGGTGAATGAGCAGTTCTTC TRBD1 TRBJ2-1 many TRBV12-5
CASSNRGATQYF TGTGCCAGCAGCAACAGGGGCGCGACCCAGTACTTC TRBD1 TRBJ2-5 few TRBV2
CASSPAGQSNTEAFF TGTGCCAGCAGCCCCGCGGGACAGTCGAACACTGAAGCTTTCTTT TRBD1 TRBJ1-1 - TRBV4-2
CASSQSPGPTNEKLFF TGTGCCAGCAGCCAATCCCCAGGGCCAACTAATGAAAAACTGTTTTTT - TRBJ1-4 - TRBV4-2
CASSLAGGPDTQYF TGTGCCAGCAGCTTAGCGGGGGGACCAGATACGCAGTATTTT TRBD2 TRBJ2-3 - TRBV11-2
CASSPTGGTYEQYF TGTGCCAGCAGCCCCACAGGGGGTACCTACGAGCAGTACTTC TRBD1 TRBJ2-7 once TRBV14
CASSPGLGSGRINEQFF TGCGCCAGCAGCCCGGGACTGGGTAGCGGGAGAATCAATGAGCAGTTCTTC TRBD2 TRBJ2-1 - TRBV4-1